This T cell receptor (beta chain) was recovered during a study of regulatory T cells in long-lasting Graves disease. Libraries of TCR beta came from iRepertoire HTBI primers plus Arm-PCR of CDR3 regions. Each CDR3 protein gets one entry after TCRdb re-called the multiplex PCR reads with MiXCR. Of about 470,000 distinct CDR3 sequences listed, around a fifth are singletons. Looked up from germline, CDR1 is MDHEN and CDR2 is SYDVKM. The CDR3 contains 11 residues. This clonotype has ten or more counts. The junction departs from germline at one end; a sequencing error may be responsible. This sample's time point: persistent/refractory GD, antithyroid drugs over 5 years with positive TRAb. TCR sequences were obtained from RNA taken from PBMCs.

The source was peripheral blood mononuclear cells (PBMCs), collected when the disease was refractory, from a patient treated with antithyroid drugs. The chain links TRBV28 to TRBJ1-2, with D maybe TRBD1 (5 bases). This receptor was obtained from a female donor with Graves disease. CDR3 nucleotide sequence: TGTACCAGCAGTGAGGGGTTTGGCTACACCTTC. Amino acid sequence: CTSSEGFGYTF.